The entry below describes one TCR beta chain. This record belongs to a study of blood T cell repertoires in COVID-19. Original handling: Reference gene primer amplification gave nucleated cell count estimates. Profiled with immunoSEQ multiplex PCR; TCRdb holds only in-frame clones, not every one. That table furnishes V, J and clone size, whereas the DNA furnished D and trimming. The sample has about 190,000 clones; roughly 80% are singletons. This CDR3 has 15 amino acids. Germline CDR1 is LGHDT and CDR2 is YNNKEL (reference sequence). J was trimmed by 1 base and V by 2 bases; bases with no gene match: 3.

J is TRBJ1-1 and V is TRBV3-1 (or the pseudogene TRBV3-2), with TRBD1 matching over 8 bases. Sequenced: peripheral blood. The receptor's source is a woman in her forties with acute or convalescent COVID-19. CDR3: CASSQRGQANTEAFF. The CDR3, as DNA: TGTGCCAGCAGCCAAAGGGGACAGGCGAACACTGAAGCTTTCTTT.